Included here is one TCR beta chain sequence, with context. This clone was observed a single time. Its specific antigen is unknown. One base away there is no much larger clone; base qualities are not given. V is clipped by 5 bases and J by 1 base, and the sequence between their germline boundaries is 15 bases long. The CDR3 runs 17 amino acids, cysteine and phenylalanine included. Solely the CDR3 DNA is kept, with 51 bases framed from the first base. The germline V gene yields SNHLY for CDR1 and FYNNEI for CDR2. These data are taken from a study of CD4+ T cells in melanoma (dated by TCRdb to between 2021 and 2024). The study in broad terms: The study investigated neoantigen-specific CD4+ T cells in human melanoma.

Donors were patients with melanoma. Libraries came from the immunoSEQ multiplex PCR assay. TCRdb took this table from immuneACCESS and kept in-frame rearrangements with V and J called. Such tables lack part of the clones; where checked against another copy, unresolved V genes explain under half of the gap, and the rest is unexplained. For this sample the table gives over 45,000 clones, of which more than 60% were detected only once. Clones ranked in the top ten supply roughly 4.5% of the sample. What the research found in general, with its limitations: Neoantigen-specific CD4+ T cells were reported to be correlated with the function of CD8+ T cells, macrophages and B cells. Diverse differentiation states were reported to be shown by neoantigen-specific CD4+ T cells in melanoma.

The V and J segments used are TRBV2 and TRBJ1-6, and possibly TRBD1, on 6 matching bases. This clonotype was sampled from a human donor with melanoma. Sequencing used tumor tissue. The DNA sequence is given as TGTGCCAGCAGTAGGTCATGGGGGCAATCCTATAATTCACCCCTCCACTTT. It is translated as CASSRSWGQSYNSPLHF.